The clone carrying this TCR beta chain occurred many times. What it binds is unknown. This entry comes from a study of molecular identifiers for immune sequencing clone quantification. Study conclusions and caveats: In naive cells, under 1% of molecules belonged to clones above 20 RNA copies, against over 97% in effector cells.

One entry per CDR3 protein results from TCRdb running MiXCR on the PCR reads. Of under 350,000 distinct CDR3 sequences in the sample, about 22% are singletons; the top ten hold 0.65% to 0.75%. Germline V CDR1 and CDR2: PRHDT, FYEKMQ (reference sequence). V was shortened by 1 base and J by 4 bases, with 4 bases between the two germline ends. The CDR3 contains 13 residues. The sequence was obtained from a human donor in good health. Some libraries in this study had Jurkat cell RNA spiked in. Sequenced: naive CD8+ T cells from blood, with Jurkat cell RNA spiked in. Specified subset: FACS-sorted CD8+CD4-CCR7+CD45RA+ naive T cells. The chain uses TRBV13 and TRBJ2-2; D uncertain. The CDR3 reads CASSLALTGELFF. CDR3 nucleotide sequence: TGTGCCAGCAGCTTAGCACTCACCGGGGAGCTGTTTTTT.